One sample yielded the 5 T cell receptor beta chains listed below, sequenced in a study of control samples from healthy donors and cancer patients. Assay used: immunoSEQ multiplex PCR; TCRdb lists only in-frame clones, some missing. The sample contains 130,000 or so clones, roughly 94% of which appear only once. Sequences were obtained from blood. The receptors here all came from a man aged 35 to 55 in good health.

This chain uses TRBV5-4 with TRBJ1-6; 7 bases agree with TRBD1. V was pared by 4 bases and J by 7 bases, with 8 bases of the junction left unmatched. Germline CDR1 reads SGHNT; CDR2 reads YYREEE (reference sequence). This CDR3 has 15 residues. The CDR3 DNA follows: TGTGCCAGCAGCCCCCCGACAGGGCCAAATTCACCCCTCCACTTT. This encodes CASSPPTGPNSPLHF.

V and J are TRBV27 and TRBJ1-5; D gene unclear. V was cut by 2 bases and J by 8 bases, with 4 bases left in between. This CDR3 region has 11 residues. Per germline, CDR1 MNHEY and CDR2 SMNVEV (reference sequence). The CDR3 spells CASSLQEPQHF. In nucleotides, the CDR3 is TGTGCCAGCAGTTTACAGGAGCCCCAGCATTTT.

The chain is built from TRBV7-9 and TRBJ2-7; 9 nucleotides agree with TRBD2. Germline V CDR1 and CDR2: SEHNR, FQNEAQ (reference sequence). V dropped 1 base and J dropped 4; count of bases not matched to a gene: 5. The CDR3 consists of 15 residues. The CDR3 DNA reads TGTGCCAGCAGCTTAGGCCGGCGGGGGGGTTACGAGCAGTACTTC. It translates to CASSLGRRGGYEQYF.

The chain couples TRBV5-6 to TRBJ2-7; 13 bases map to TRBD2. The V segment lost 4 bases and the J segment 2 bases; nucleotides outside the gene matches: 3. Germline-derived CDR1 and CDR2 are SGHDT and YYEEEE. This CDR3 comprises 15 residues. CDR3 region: CASSNGLAGAYEQYF. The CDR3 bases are TGTGCCAGCAGCAACGGACTAGCGGGAGCCTACGAGCAGTACTTC.

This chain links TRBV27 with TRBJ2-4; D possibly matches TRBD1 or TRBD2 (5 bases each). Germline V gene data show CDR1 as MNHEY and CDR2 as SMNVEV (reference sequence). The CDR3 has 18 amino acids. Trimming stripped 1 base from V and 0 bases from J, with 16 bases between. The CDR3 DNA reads TGTGCCAGCAGTTTATTAGCGTCCAGGGAACTAGCCAAAAACATTCAGTACTTC. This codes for CASSLLASRELAKNIQYF.